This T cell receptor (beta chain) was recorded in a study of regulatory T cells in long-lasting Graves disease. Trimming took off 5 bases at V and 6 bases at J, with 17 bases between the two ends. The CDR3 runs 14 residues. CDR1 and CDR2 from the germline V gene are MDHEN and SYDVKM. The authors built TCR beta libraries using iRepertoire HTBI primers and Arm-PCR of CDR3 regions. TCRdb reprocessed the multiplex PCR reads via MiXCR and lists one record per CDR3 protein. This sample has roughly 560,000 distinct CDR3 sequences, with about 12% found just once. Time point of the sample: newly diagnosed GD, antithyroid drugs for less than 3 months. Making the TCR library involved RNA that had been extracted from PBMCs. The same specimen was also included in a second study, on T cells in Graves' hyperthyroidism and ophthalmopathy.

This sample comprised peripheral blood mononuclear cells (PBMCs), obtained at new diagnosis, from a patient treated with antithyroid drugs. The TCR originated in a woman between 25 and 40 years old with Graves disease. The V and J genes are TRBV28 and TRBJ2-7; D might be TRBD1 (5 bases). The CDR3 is CASSPRTILSEQYF. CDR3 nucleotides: TGTGCCAGCAGTCCCCGGACAATTCTCAGCGAGCAGTACTTC.